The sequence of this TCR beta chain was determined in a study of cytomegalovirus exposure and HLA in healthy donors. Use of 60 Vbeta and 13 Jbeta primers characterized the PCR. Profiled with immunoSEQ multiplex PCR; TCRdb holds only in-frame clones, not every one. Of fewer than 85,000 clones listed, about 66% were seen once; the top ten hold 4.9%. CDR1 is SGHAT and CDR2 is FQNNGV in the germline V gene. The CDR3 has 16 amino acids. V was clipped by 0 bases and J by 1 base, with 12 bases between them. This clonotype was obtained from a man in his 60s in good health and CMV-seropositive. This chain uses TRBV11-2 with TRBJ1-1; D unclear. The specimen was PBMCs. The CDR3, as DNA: TGTGCCAGCAGCTTAGATCCCCCGGGGTGGAACACTGAAGCTTTCTTT. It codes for CASSLDPPGWNTEAFF.